This T cell receptor beta chain came from a study of T cell repertoires and Cas9 in healthy adults (dated by TCRdb to 2016 to 2018). For context, the study as a whole: Multi-effector potency, cytotoxicity and lineage determination within the CD4 and CD8 compartments were characterized for SpCas9-reactive T cells. This study looked at whether people already carry T cell immunity to the Streptococcus pyogenes Cas9 nuclease (SpCas9), the enzyme used in CRISPR gene editing. What the work shows at the level of the full study, not this receptor alone: In vitro, the proliferation and function of SpCas9-reactive effector T cells were reported to be mitigated by SpCas9-reactive regulatory T cells.

Notes on this clone: Its specific antigen is unknown. The record has no base qualities; no much larger clone is one base away.

The germline V gene encodes CDR1 SGHTA and CDR2 FQGNSA. The CDR3 goes from the cysteine to the phenylalanine over 16 residues. Only the CDR3 DNA stays, 48 bases, in frame from base 1. V is trimmed back by 6 bases and J by 7 bases, and the junction contains 16 bases that no gene match accounts for. Healthy humans were used as donors in the study. The method behind the library was the immunoSEQ multiplex PCR assay. TCRdb provides this immuneACCESS table in a form limited to in-frame rearrangements. Some clones are lacking; in checked studies, under half of them reflect an unresolved V gene, and why the rest are absent is not known. The sample records approximately 22,000 clones, 90% of which are singletons. Together, the top ten hold roughly 0.69% of the sample.

The rearrangement joined TRBV7-2 to TRBJ1-1, with 8 bases in between that match TRBD1. The sequence was collected from a human donor in good health. Source material: CD4+ effector T cells (CD127+, CD25-, CD137-, CD154-) from PBMCs; culture status not recorded. The CDR3 is CASSHISGGASSEAFF. The DNA reads as follows: TGTGCCAGCAGTCATATTTCAGGGGGCGCGTCAAGTGAAGCTTTCTTT.